This T cell receptor (beta chain) was identified during a study of blood T cell repertoires in COVID-19. Across the study: The origin of the acute and convalescent COVID-19 samples was the United States, Italy and Spain. The cDNA or gDNA used as material had been derived from T cells, B-cell-depleted T cells, or PBMCs.

In the original processing: Counts of nucleated cells, estimated from reference gene primer amplification, were obtained. The assay was immunoSEQ multiplex PCR, and TCRdb's table has in-frame clones only and misses some. V and J calls and clone size are those listed in that table; D and trimming were worked out from the DNA. The sample yields about 160,000 clones, 85% seen once. The CDR3 is 15 residues long. Germline-derived CDR1 and CDR2 are LNHNV and YYDKDF (reference sequence). J was trimmed by 3 bases and V by 5 bases; bases with no gene match: 8. The material sequenced was peripheral blood. The sequence was obtained from a human donor with acute or convalescent COVID-19. The donor label of this sample is uncertain. The chain couples TRBV15 to TRBJ2-7; TRBD1 aligns across 9 bases. CDR3 residues: CATSDLGQGHYEQYF. CDR3 DNA: TGTGCCACCAGCGACCTGGGACAGGGCCACTACGAGCAGTACTTC.